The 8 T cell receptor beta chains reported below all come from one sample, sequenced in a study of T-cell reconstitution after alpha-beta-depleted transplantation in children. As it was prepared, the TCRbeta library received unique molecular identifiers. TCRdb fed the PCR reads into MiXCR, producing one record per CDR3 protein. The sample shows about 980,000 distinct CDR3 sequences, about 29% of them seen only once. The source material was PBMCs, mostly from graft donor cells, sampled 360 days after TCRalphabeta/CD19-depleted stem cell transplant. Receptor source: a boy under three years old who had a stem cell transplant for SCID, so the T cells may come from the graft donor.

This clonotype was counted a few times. Written as DNA, the CDR3 is TGCGCCAGCAGCTTGTCGTCCAGGAGGTTCATGGGGACTGAAGCTTTCTTT. It yields the protein CASSLSSRRFMGTEAFF. The chain employs TRBV5-1 and TRBJ1-1; D is undetermined. This CDR3 region has 17 residues. V was shortened by 1 base and J by 5 bases, with 21 bases between the two germline ends. Germline V gene lookup returns CDR1 SGHRS and CDR2 YFSETQ.

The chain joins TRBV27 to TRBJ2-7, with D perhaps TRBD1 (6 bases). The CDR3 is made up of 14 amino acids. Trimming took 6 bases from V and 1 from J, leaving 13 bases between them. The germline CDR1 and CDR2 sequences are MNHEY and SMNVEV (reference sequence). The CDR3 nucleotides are TGTGCCAGCAGCCCGTTCAGGGGATCCTACGAGCAGTACTTC. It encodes CASSPFRGSYEQYF.

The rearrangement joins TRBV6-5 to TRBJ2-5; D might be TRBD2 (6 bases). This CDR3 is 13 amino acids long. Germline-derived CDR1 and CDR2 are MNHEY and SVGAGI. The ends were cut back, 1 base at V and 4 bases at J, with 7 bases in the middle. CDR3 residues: CASSYWRGETQYF. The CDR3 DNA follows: TGTGCCAGCAGTTACTGGCGGGGAGAGACCCAGTACTTC.

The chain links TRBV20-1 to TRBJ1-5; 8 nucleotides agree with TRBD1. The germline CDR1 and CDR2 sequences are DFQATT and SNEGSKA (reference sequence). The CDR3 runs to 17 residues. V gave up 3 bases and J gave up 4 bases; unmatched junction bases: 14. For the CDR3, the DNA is TGCAGTGCTAGCAGATCCGGTGGACAGGGTGGGAATCAGCCCCAGCATTTT. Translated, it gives CSASRSGGQGGNQPQHF.

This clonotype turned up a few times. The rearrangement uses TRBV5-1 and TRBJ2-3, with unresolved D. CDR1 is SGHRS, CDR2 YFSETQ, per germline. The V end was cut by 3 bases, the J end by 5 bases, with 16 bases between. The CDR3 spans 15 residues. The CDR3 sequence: CASSYLGPWEDTQYF. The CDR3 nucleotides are TGCGCCAGCAGCTACCTCGGGCCTTGGGAAGATACGCAGTATTTT. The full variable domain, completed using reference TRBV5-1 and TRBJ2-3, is KAGVTQTPRYLIKTRGQQVTLSCSPISGHRSVSWYQQTPGQGLQFLFEYFSETQRNKGNFPGRFSGRQFSNSRSEMNVSTLELGDSALYLCASSYLGPWEDTQYFGPGTRLTVL.

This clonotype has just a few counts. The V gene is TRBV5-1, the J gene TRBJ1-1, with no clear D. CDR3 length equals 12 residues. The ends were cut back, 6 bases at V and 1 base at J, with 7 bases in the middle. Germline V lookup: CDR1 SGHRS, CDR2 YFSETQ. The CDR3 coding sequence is TGCGCCAGCACGGCCCCGAACACTGAAGCTTTCTTT. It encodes CASTAPNTEAFF.

The CDR3 nucleotides read TGCAGTGCTAGAGATGGACAGAAAGTAGGCTACGAGCAGTACTTC. This codes for CSARDGQKVGYEQYF. The chain recombines TRBV20-1 with TRBJ2-7, with D possibly TRBD1 on 6 matching bases. This CDR3 spans 15 amino acids. Trimming shortened V by 0 bases and J by 3 bases, and 15 bases separated the two germline ends. Germline CDR1 DFQATT, CDR2 SNEGSKA (reference sequence).

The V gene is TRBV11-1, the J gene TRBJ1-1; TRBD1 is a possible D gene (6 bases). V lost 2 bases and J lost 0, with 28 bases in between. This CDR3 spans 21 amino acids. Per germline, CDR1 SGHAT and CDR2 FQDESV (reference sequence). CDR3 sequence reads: CASSLSILRDSRRDMNTEAFF. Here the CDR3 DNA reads TGTGCCAGCAGCTTAAGTATACTTCGGGACTCTAGGCGGGACATGAACACTGAAGCTTTCTTT.